This TCR beta chain comes out of a study of T cells in Graves' hyperthyroidism and ophthalmopathy. Turning to the study itself: It was at initial diagnosis, before any treatment, that peripheral blood was collected.

Points from the study as a whole: Most thyroid clonotypes that were expanded above 0.001 also turned up in blood.

The TCR beta CDR3 regions underwent amplification using RNA transcripts as the source. Using the HTBI primer set, a first-round RT-PCR was run on the TCR CDR3. From the multiplex PCR reads, TCRdb called clonotypes with MiXCR, one entry per CDR3 protein. The data hold 450,000 to 650,000 distinct CDR3 sequences, with more than 13% observed a single time. This clonotype was seen many times. Antigen unknown. CDR1 is SGHTA and CDR2 is FQGNSA in the germline V gene. V lost 1 base to trimming and J lost 3 bases, with 13 bases between them. The CDR3 sequence is 15 residues long. The material sequenced was blood. The TCR originated in a woman under 30 with Graves' ophthalmopathy. V is TRBV7-2 and J is TRBJ2-7; D not resolved. The CDR3 spells CASSLDRRAVYEQYF. The CDR3 DNA is TGTGCCAGCAGCTTAGACCGTCGAGCAGTCTACGAGCAGTACTTC.